Shown below are 27 T cell receptor beta chains from a single sample sequenced in a study of shared T cell receptors in the human thymus. Assay used: immunoSEQ multiplex PCR; TCRdb lists only in-frame clones, some missing. The repertoire holds 500,000 to 750,000 clones, with more than 75% as singletons. In addition, the sample was reused for a study of human thymus T cells.

Sequenced material: thymocytes. The receptors shown here come from a boy younger than two with a congenital heart defect.

The genes are TRBV5-1 and TRBJ2-3; D unclear. This CDR3 is 15 amino acids long. V was pared by 0 bases and J by 4 bases, with 12 bases between. The germline V gene encodes CDR1 SGHRS and CDR2 YFSETQ. The CDR3 here is CASSLEEIGADTQYF. The CDR3, as DNA: TGCGCCAGCAGCTTGGAGGAGATCGGTGCAGATACGCAGTATTTT.

J is TRBJ2-7 and V is TRBV7-9; 10 bases fit TRBD2. After removal of 5 bases from V and 7 bases from J, the junction contained 20 bases not matched to a gene. The CDR3 extends over 18 amino acids. Germline V gene data show CDR1 as SEHNR and CDR2 as FQNEAQ (reference sequence). The CDR3 region is CASSPTGHPTSGKGEQYF. CDR3 DNA: TGTGCCAGCAGCCCAACGGGACATCCAACTAGCGGGAAAGGGGAGCAGTACTTC.

Written as DNA, the CDR3 is TGTGCCAGCAGCTTAATTCCGGGGAGAGACAGGTCGATGGAAAAACTGTTTTTT. It encodes CASSLIPGRDRSMEKLFF. The chain has TRBV7-9 and TRBJ1-4; possible D gene TRBD1, 6 bases. The CDR3 is 18 residues long. Germline values: CDR1 SEHNR, CDR2 FQNEAQ (reference sequence). V was clipped by 2 bases and J by 8 bases, with 24 bases between them.

The rearrangement links TRBV12-5 to TRBJ2-3; 8 nucleotides agree with TRBD1. The CDR3 runs to 17 residues. The germline gives CDR1 LGHNT, CDR2 FRNRAP. The V and J ends lost 1 base and 3 bases, in that order; junction bases with no gene match: 9. The CDR3, as DNA: TGTGCTAGTGGTTTGGCTCCTCGGACAGGGAGGACAGATACGCAGTATTTT. It codes for CASGLAPRTGRTDTQYF.

The V call is TRBV14, the J call TRBJ2-7; D is perhaps TRBD2 (5 bases). In germline, CDR1 is SGHDN, CDR2 FVKESK. V shed 1 base and J shed 4 bases, with 8 bases lying between them. The length of the CDR3 is 13 residues. The CDR3 loop is CASSQGECYEQYF. For the CDR3, the DNA is TGTGCCAGCAGCCAAGGGGAGTGTTACGAGCAGTACTTC.

The chain combines TRBV10-3 with TRBJ2-3; D remains unclear. The CDR3 length is 13 residues. V lost 8 bases and J 10 bases, leaving 19 bases between the germline ends. Germline V gives CDR1 ENHRY, CDR2 SYGVKD. CDR3 residues: CAIAEVSRGPQYF. In nucleotides, the CDR3 is TGTGCCATCGCTGAAGTTTCTCGAGGTCCGCAGTATTTT.

The chain recombines TRBV9 with TRBJ2-1, with 7 positions matching TRBD2. The V and J ends lost 4 bases and 8 bases, in that order; junction bases with no gene match: 9. The CDR3 extends over 14 amino acids. CDR1 and CDR2 from the germline V gene are SGDLS and YYNGEE. For the CDR3, the DNA is TGTGCCAGCAGCCCGACTAGCAGGTGGGATGAGCAGTTCTTC. Its translation: CASSPTSRWDEQFF. Looking up the rest from reference TRBV9 and TRBJ2-1 gives the full variable domain: DSGVTQTPKHLITATGQRVTLRCSPRSGDLSVYWYQQSLDQGLQFLIQYYNGEERAKGNILERFSAQQFPDLHSELNLSSLELGDSALYFCASSPTSRWDEQFFGPGTRLTVL.

The chain employs TRBV4-3 and TRBJ2-3, with D perhaps TRBD2 (5 bases). CDR1 and CDR2 from the germline V gene are LGHNA and YSLEER. The CDR3 consists of 15 residues. V was shortened by 0 bases and J by 2 bases, with 9 bases between the two germline ends. CDR3 sequence: CASSQESTTTDTQYF. CDR3 nucleotide sequence: TGCGCCAGCAGCCAAGAATCGACTACCACAGATACGCAGTATTTT.

V and J are TRBV5-5 and TRBJ2-7; 8 bases fit TRBD1. Germline loops: CDR1 SGHKS, CDR2 YYEKEE (reference sequence). V trimming: 5 bases; J trimming: 6 bases; junction bases outside the gene matches: 13. The CDR3 covers 15 residues. CDR3 sequence reads: CASRLPGGPASEQYF. CDR3 DNA sequence: TGTGCCAGCAGGTTACCAGGGGGCCCCGCTAGCGAGCAGTACTTC.

The chain joins TRBV27 to TRBJ2-2; 11 nucleotides match TRBD1. Trimming at V came to 5 bases and at J to 3 bases, leaving 8 bases not matched to a gene. There are 17 residues in the CDR3. In germline, CDR1 is MNHEY, CDR2 SMNVEV (reference sequence). The CDR3 sequence: CASSRGTGGIYTGELFF. The CDR3 coding sequence is TGTGCCAGCAGTCGTGGGACAGGGGGGATTTACACCGGGGAGCTGTTTTTT.

This clone was seen more than once but under ten times. The V call is TRBV4-3, the J call TRBJ2-3; 7 bases fit TRBD2. The CDR3 consists of 16 residues. Trimming took 3 bases from V and 5 from J; bases not matched to a gene: 11. Per germline, CDR1 LGHNA and CDR2 YSLEER. For the CDR3, the DNA is TGCGCCAGCAGCCAGGATTTGCGGGAGAGGCAAGATACGCAGTATTTT. It is translated as CASSQDLRERQDTQYF.

V and J are TRBV15 and TRBJ1-5, with TRBD1 matching 10 bases. The CDR3 sequence is 18 residues long. CDR1 and CDR2 from the germline V gene are LNHNV and YYDKDF (reference sequence). Losses at the gene ends were 6 bases for V and 1 base for J; bases not matched to a gene: 12. The CDR3 sequence is CATSHRRDRGESNQPQHF. The DNA for the CDR3 is TGTGCCACCAGTCATCGGCGGGACAGGGGTGAAAGCAATCAGCCCCAGCATTTT.

V is TRBV29-1 and J is TRBJ2-5, with D possibly matching TRBD2 (5 bases). The CDR3 runs to 14 residues. CDR1 is SQVTM and CDR2 is ANQGSEA in the germline V gene. Trimming removed 3 bases at V and 5 bases at J, with 16 bases between. Written as DNA, the CDR3 is TGCAGCGTTGATTTTCGAAGGAGAGGGGAGACCCAGTACTTC. This encodes CSVDFRRRGETQYF.

V and J are TRBV27 and TRBJ1-5; TRBD1 matches 7 bases. The CDR3 loop spans 18 amino acids. Germline lookup yields CDR1 MNHEY and CDR2 SMNVEV (reference sequence). Trimming took 4 bases from V and 3 from J; bases not matched to a gene: 15. CDR3 loop: CASSSTGIPSQVNQPQHF. The CDR3, as DNA: TGTGCCAGCAGTTCGACAGGGATCCCCTCTCAGGTCAATCAGCCCCAGCATTTT.

The V gene is TRBV7-2, the J gene TRBJ2-7; possibly TRBD2 for D (5 bases). Trimming removed 4 bases at V and 9 bases at J, with 7 bases between. The CDR3 extends over 10 amino acids. Germline CDR1 and CDR2: SGHTA and FQGNSA. This CDR3 is CASSSGMQYF. CDR3 bases: TGTGCCAGCAGCTCGGGGATGCAGTACTTC.

V is TRBV6-4 and J is TRBJ1-2, with 7 bases lining up with TRBD1. Trimming took 5 bases from V and 1 from J; bases not matched to a gene: 7. Per the germline V gene, CDR1 is MRHNA and CDR2 is SNTAGT. The CDR3 runs 15 residues. The CDR3 DNA reads TGTGCCAGCAGTCCCTGGACAGGCTGTAACTATGGCTACACCTTC. Its protein is CASSPWTGCNYGYTF.

The chain employs TRBV29-1 and TRBJ2-4; the D gene is possibly TRBD1 (6 bases). The length of the CDR3 is 17 residues. Germline lookup yields CDR1 SQVTM and CDR2 ANQGSEA. V shed 0 bases and J shed 0 bases, with 15 bases lying between them. CDR3 region: CSVEDAGQQVAKNIQYF. The DNA for the CDR3 is TGCAGCGTTGAAGACGCAGGACAGCAGGTAGCCAAAAACATTCAGTACTTC. Together with reference TRBV29-1 and TRBJ2-4, the CDR3 gives the full variable domain: SAVISQKPSRDICQRGTSLTIQCQVDSQVTMMFWYRQQPGQSLTLIATANQGSEATYESGFVIDKFPISRPNLTFSTLTVSNMSPEDSSIYLCSVEDAGQQVAKNIQYFGAGTRLSVL.

The chain employs TRBV6-5 and TRBJ1-5; D not certain. The CDR3 totals 15 residues. Deletions cut 4 bases from V and 6 bases from J, with 16 bases between. The germline gives CDR1 MNHEY, CDR2 SVGAGI. The CDR3 nucleotides read TGTGCCAGCAGTTGCGGCCCGGGAATCCTTCAGCCCCAGCATTTT. This translates into CASSCGPGILQPQHF.

This chain connects TRBV12-2 to TRBJ2-7; TRBD1, the table's D call, lacks a check against the DNA. TRBV12-2 is annotated as a pseudogene. The CDR3 sequence is 16 residues long. The CDR3 bases are TGTGCAAGTCGCCTCCCCCCCTCGGGACAGGTCTCCGAGCAGTACTTC. Residues: CASRLPPSGQVSEQYF.

The rearrangement links TRBV10-1 to TRBJ2-1; 15 positions match TRBD2. The CDR3 spans 18 residues. Germline-derived CDR1 and CDR2 are WNHNN and SYGVQD (reference sequence). After removal of 2 bases from V and 0 bases from J, the junction contained 2 bases not matched to a gene. The CDR3 sequence is CASSEGLAGGSSYNEQFF. The CDR3 DNA reads TGCGCCAGCAGTGAGGGACTAGCGGGAGGGAGCTCCTACAATGAGCAGTTCTTC.

This chain joins TRBV27 and TRBJ2-7; TRBD1 matches 9 bases. V dropped 5 bases and J dropped 7; count of bases not matched to a gene: 21. CDR1 and CDR2 (germline): MNHEY, SMNVEV (reference sequence). CDR3 size: 18 residues. Written as DNA, the CDR3 is TGTGCCAGCAGTCCGTGGGACAGGGAGGCCACAGCGCGTAGAGAGCAGTACTTC. Its translation is CASSPWDREATARREQYF.

V is TRBV12-5 and J is TRBJ1-2, with D maybe TRBD1 (6 bases). The CDR3 is 13 residues long. Germline CDR1 is LGHNT and CDR2 is FRNRAP. V dropped 6 bases and J dropped 3 bases, with 11 bases sitting between them. CDR3 residues: CASGPDRHYGYTF. CDR3 coding DNA: TGTGCTAGTGGACCTGACAGGCACTATGGCTACACCTTC.

This rearrangement joins TRBV4-1 to TRBJ1-5; TRBD1 is a possible D gene (5 bases). This CDR3 has 13 amino acids. The ends were cut back, 4 bases at V and 10 bases at J, with 14 bases in the middle. Germline CDR1 reads MGHRA; CDR2 reads YSYEKL. In DNA form, the CDR3 reads TGCGCCAGCAGCCTAAGCCCCAGGACACCCCAGCATTTT. Amino acids: CASSLSPRTPQHF.

The sample holds one count of this clone. The rearrangement uses TRBV9 and TRBJ2-1; the match to TRBD2 covers 8 bases. V lost 2 bases, J lost 3 bases, and 4 bases stayed unmatched. CDR1 SGDLS and CDR2 YYNGEE come from the germline V gene. The CDR3 has 15 amino acids. The CDR3 DNA follows: TGTGCCAGCAGCGTCGCCGGGACTAGCTACAATGAGCAGTTCTTC. Its translation is CASSVAGTSYNEQFF.

The gene calls are TRBV7-3 and TRBJ2-1; TRBD2 matches at 10 bases. Trimming took 2 bases from V and 7 from J; bases not matched to a gene: 5. Germline values: CDR1 SGHTA, CDR2 FQGTGA. CDR3 length: 15 residues. The CDR3: CASSLLAGGRNEQFF. The DNA for the CDR3 is TGTGCCAGCAGCTTATTAGCGGGAGGAAGGAATGAGCAGTTCTTC.

The chain recombines TRBV7-2 with TRBJ2-7; 7 positions agree with TRBD1. Germline V lookup: CDR1 SGHTA, CDR2 FQGNSA. Unmatched junction bases numbered 6, after V lost 5 bases and J lost 5 bases. CDR3 length equals 13 residues. In DNA form, the CDR3 reads TGTGCCAGCAGCCCCGACAGGGTCCACGAGCAGTACTTC. This gives the protein CASSPDRVHEQYF.

In its sample, this clone was seen a few times. The rearrangement joins TRBV19 to TRBJ2-1; the D is unclear. The length of the CDR3 is 14 residues. V lost 3 bases to trimming and J lost 5 bases, with 11 bases between them. Germline CDR1 LNHDA, CDR2 SQIVND (reference sequence). The CDR3 sequence: CASSICNNNNEQFF. CDR3 nucleotides: TGTGCCAGTAGTATCTGTAACAATAACAATGAGCAGTTCTTC.